What follows describes a single T cell receptor beta chain. The data were produced by immunoSEQ multiplex PCR, yet TCRdb's version contains in-frame clones alone and is incomplete. This sample carries around 70,000 clones, 75% to 95% of them seen once, and the ten largest clones take approximately 4.8%. This entry is derived from a study of blood T cell repertoires in COVID-19. This TCR was recovered from a woman between 55 and 75 years old with active COVID-19. The sequenced sample consisted of peripheral blood.

The CDR3 DNA is TGTGCCAGCAGCGCCCTGCGGGGGGCTGGGGCCAACGTCCTGACTTTC. Protein: CASSALRGAGANVLTF. The rearrangement uses TRBV11-2 and TRBJ2-6; TRBD2 aligns across 8 bases. V gave up 5 bases and J gave up 2 bases; unmatched junction bases: 5. CDR3 size: 16 residues. Germline CDR1 is SGHAT and CDR2 is FQNNGV.